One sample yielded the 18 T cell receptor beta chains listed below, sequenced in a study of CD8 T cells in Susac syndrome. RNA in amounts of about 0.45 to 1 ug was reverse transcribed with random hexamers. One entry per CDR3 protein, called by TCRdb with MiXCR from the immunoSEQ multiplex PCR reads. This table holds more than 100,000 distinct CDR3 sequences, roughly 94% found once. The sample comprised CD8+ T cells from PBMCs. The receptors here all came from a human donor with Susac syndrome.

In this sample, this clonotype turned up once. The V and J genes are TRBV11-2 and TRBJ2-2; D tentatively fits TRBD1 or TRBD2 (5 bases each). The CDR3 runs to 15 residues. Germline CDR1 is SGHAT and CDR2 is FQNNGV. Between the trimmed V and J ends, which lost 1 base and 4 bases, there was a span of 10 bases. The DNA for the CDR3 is TGTGCCAGCAGCTTAGCCAGGGACGGCACCGGGGAGCTGTTTTTT. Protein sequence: CASSLARDGTGELFF.

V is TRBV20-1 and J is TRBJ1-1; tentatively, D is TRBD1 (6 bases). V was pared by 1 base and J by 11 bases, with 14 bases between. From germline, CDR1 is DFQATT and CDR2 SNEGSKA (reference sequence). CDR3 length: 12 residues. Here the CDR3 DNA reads TGCAGTGCTAGAGCGTCAGGGGCACATGCTTTCTTT. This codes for CSARASGAHAFF.

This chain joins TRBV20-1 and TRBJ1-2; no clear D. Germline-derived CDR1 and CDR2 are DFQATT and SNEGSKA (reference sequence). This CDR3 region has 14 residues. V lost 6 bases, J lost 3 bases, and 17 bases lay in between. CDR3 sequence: CSAEPRERYYGYTF. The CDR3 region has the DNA TGCAGTGCAGAACCAAGGGAACGGTACTATGGCTACACCTTC.

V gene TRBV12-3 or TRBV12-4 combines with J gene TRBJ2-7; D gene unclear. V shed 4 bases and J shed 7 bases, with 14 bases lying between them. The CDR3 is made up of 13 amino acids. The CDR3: CASSYGPGREQYF. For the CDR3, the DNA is TGTGCCAGCAGTTATGGCCCAGGACGAGAGCAGTACTTC.

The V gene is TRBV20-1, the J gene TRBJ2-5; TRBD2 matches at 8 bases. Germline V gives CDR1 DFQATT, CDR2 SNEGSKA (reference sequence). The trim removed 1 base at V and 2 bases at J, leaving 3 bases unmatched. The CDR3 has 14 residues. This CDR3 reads CSARVTGGQETQYF. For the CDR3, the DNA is TGCAGTGCTAGAGTAACGGGGGGGCAAGAGACCCAGTACTTC.

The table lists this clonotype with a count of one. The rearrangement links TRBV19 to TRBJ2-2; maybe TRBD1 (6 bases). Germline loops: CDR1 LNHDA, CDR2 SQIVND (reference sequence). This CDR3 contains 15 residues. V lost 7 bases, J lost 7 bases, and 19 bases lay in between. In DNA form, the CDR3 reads TGTGCCAGTAATGACCTCGCAGGGGACGGCGGGGAGCTGTTTTTT. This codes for CASNDLAGDGGELFF.

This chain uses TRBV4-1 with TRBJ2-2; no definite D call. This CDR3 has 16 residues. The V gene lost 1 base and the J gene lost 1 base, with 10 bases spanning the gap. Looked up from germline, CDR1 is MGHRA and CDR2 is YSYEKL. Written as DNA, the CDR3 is TGCGCCAGCAGCCAAGGACCTAGGGTGAACACCGGGGAGCTGTTTTTT. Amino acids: CASSQGPRVNTGELFF.

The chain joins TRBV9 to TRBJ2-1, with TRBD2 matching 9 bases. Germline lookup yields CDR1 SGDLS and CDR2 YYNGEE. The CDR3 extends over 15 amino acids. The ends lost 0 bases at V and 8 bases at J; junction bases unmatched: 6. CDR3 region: CASSVAGGGAYEQFF. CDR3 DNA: TGTGCCAGCAGCGTAGCAGGCGGGGGGGCGTATGAGCAGTTCTTC.

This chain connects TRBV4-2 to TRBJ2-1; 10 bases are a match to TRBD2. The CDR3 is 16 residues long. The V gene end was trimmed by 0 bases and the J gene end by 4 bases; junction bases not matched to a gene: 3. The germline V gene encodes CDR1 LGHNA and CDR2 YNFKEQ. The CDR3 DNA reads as TGTGCCAGCAGCCAAGATTTTAGCGGGGGGTACAATGAGCAGTTCTTC. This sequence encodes CASSQDFSGGYNEQFF.

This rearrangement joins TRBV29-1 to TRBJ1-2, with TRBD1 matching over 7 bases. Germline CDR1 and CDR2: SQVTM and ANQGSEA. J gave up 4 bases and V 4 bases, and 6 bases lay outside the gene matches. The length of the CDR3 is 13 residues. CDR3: CSVVGTDSYGYTF. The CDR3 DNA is TGCAGCGTTGTAGGGACAGATAGCTATGGCTACACCTTC. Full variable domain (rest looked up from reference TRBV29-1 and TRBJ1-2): SAVISQKPSRDICQRGTSLTIQCQVDSQVTMMFWYRQQPGQSLTLIATANQGSEATYESGFVIDKFPISRPNLTFSTLTVSNMSPEDSSIYLCSVVGTDSYGYTFGSGTRLTVV.

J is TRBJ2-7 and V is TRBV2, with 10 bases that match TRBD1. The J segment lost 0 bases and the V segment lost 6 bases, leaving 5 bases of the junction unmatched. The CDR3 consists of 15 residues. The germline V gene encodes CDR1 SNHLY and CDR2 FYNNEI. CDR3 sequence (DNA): TGTGCCAGCAGCTCCGGGACAGGGGTCTCCTACGAGCAGTACTTC. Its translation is CASSSGTGVSYEQYF.

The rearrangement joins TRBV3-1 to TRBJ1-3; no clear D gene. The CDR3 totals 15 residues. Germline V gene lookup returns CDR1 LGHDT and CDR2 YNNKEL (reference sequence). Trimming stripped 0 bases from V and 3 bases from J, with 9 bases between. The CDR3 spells CASSQDSGFGNTIYF. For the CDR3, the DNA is TGTGCCAGCAGCCAAGATTCAGGATTTGGAAACACCATATATTTT.

The CDR3 here is CASADSSYEQYF. CDR3 coding DNA: TGTGCTAGTGCGGACTCCTCCTACGAGCAGTACTTC. The chain employs TRBV12-5 and TRBJ2-7; weak D call: TRBD2 (5 bases). The CDR3 is 12 amino acids. V was cut by 7 bases and J by 0 bases, with 7 bases left in between. Germline CDR1 reads LGHNT; CDR2 reads FRNRAP.

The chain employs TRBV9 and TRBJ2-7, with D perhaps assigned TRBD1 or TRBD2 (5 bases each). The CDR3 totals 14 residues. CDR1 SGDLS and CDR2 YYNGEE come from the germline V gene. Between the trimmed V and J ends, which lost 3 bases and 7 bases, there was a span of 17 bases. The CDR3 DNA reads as TGTGCCAGCAGCGACGGGACGGACTGGGGGGAGCAGTACTTC. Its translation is CASSDGTDWGEQYF.

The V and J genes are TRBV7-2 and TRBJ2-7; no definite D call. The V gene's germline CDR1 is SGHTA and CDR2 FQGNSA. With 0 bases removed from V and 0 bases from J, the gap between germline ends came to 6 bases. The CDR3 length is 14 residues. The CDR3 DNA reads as TGTGCCAGCAGCTTAGCTCCGGGCTCCTACGAGCAGTACTTC. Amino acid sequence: CASSLAPGSYEQYF.

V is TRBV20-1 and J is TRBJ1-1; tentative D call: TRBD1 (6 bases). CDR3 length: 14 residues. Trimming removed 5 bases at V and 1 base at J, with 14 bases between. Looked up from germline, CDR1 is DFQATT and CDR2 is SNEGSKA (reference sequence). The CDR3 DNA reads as TGCAGTGCTGCCCAACAGGGCTGGAACACTGAAGCTTTCTTT. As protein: CSAAQQGWNTEAFF.

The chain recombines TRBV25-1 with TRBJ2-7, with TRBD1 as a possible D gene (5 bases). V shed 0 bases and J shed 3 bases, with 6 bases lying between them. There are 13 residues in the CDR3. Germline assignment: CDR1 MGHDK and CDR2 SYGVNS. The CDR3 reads CASSEYDSYEQYF. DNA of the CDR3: TGTGCCAGCAGTGAATATGACAGCTACGAGCAGTACTTC.

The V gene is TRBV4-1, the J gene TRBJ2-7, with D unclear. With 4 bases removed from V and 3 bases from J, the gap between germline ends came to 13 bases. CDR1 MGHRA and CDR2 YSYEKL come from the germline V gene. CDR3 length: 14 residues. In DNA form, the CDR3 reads TGCGCCAGCAGCCCCCTTGGACCAGACTACGAGCAGTACTTC. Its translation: CASSPLGPDYEQYF.